This T cell receptor (beta chain) was captured by sequencing in a study of control samples from healthy donors and cancer patients. Here immunoSEQ multiplex PCR was the method, and the copy in TCRdb shows in-frame clones only, minus some. The sample contains about 130,000 clones, around 94% of which appear only once. The CDR3 has 9 amino acids. The germline V gene has CDR1 DFQATT and CDR2 SNEGSKA (reference sequence). Trimming pared 4 bases from V and 7 bases from J, leaving 4 bases between. This clone was observed a single time. The receptor was isolated from a man aged 60 to 75 with colorectal cancer. The sequencing input was PBMCs. The chain joins TRBV20-1 to TRBJ1-2, with D hard to call. The CDR3 loop is CSANTGYTF. The CDR3 DNA sequence: TGCAGTGCTAATACTGGCTACACCTTC.